The following is a TCR beta chain sequence with its context. This clonotype was picked up many times. No antigen is known for it. Base qualities are not recorded, but no much larger clone differs from it by a single base. The treatment or condition label on this specimen signifies: allogeneic hematopoietic cell transplantation with graft depleted of TCRalphabeta T cells and CD19 B cells. The transplant recipients were children given TCRalphabeta/CD19-depleted allogeneic hematopoietic cell grafts. These data belong to a study of T-cell reconstitution after alpha-beta-depleted transplantation in children (dated by TCRdb to the mid-2010s). Some background on the complete study: The study quantitatively tracked T-cell immune reconstitution after TCRalphabeta/CD19-depleted allogeneic hematopoietic cell transplantation in children using TCR repertoire profiling.

V and J lose 4 bases and 1 base, and a span of 13 bases separates them. According to the germline V gene (reference sequence), CDR1 reads LGHDT and CDR2 reads YNNKEL. The CDR3 goes from the cysteine to the phenylalanine over 15 residues. Of the read, only the CDR3 DNA is kept; its 45 bases are in frame from base 1. Library generation was performed with PCR. The instrument given in TCRdb is Illumina HiSeq 2500. TCR libraries were prepared with molecular barcoding, using unique molecular identifiers to normalize TCRbeta repertoire quantification. Clones were called with MiXCR by TCRdb after fastp trimmed the public reads at Q25, and only in-frame beta chains were retained. Rows are combined by CDR3 protein, so each entry shows the most common genes and DNA. The sample table holds around 270,000 distinct CDR3 sequences, of which 10% were seen once. The ten largest clonotypes hold about 8% of the sample.

Results and caveats for the whole study, not just this receptor: The apparently early recovery of alphabetaT-cell counts about two months after transplant reportedly depended on only several hundred rapidly expanded clones that came from non-depleted graft cells. In some patients, the high TCRbeta diversity seen at day 60 was put down to recipient T cells and intrathymic progenitors that had survived conditioning. Over the following months the frequencies of hyperexpanded clones went down, and after one year T-cell counts and TCRbeta diversity were mostly credited to newly produced T cells.

The chain employs TRBV3-1 and TRBJ2-5, with a weak D call of TRBD1 (6 bases match). The sequence derives from a boy less than two years old with acute myeloid leukemia, due to receive a stem cell transplant. The sequences come from PBMCs, collected before TCRalphabeta/CD19-depleted stem cell transplant. This receptor carries the CDR3 CASSLRDKPQETQYF. The nucleotide sequence reads as follows: TGTGCCAGCAGCCTCCGGGACAAACCCCAAGAGACCCAGTACTTC.